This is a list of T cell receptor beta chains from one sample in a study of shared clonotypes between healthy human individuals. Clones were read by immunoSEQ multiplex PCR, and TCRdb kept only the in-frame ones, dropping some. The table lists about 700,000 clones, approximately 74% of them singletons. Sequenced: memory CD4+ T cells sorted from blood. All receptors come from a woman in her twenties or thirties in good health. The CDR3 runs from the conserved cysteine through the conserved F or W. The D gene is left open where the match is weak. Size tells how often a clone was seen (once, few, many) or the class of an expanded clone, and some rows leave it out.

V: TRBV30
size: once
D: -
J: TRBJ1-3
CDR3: CAWTVSGNTIYF
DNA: TGTGCCTGGACGGTCTCTGGAAACACCATATATTTT

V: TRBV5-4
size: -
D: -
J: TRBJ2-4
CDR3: CASSFSRGLAKNIQYF
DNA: TGTGCCAGCAGCTTCAGCAGGGGCCTAGCCAAAAACATTCAGTACTTC

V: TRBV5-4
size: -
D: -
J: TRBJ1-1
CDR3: CASSNIGAGTEAFF
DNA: TGTGCCAGCAGCAATATCGGGGCGGGGACTGAAGCTTTCTTT

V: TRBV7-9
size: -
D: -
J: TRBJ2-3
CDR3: CASSLVGGTDTQYF
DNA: TGTGCCAGCAGCTTAGTAGGTGGAACAGATACGCAGTATTTT

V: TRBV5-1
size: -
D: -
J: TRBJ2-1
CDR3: CASSPGSDFSYNEQFF
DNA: TGCGCCAGCAGCCCGGGATCGGATTTTTCCTACAATGAGCAGTTCTTC

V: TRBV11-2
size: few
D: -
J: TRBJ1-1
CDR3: CATAGLSTEAFF
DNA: TGTGCCACCGCTGGGTTGAGCACTGAAGCTTTCTTT

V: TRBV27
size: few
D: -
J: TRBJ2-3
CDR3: CASSPTGEKVDTQYF
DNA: TGTGCCAGCAGTCCAACCGGGGAGAAGGTGGATACGCAGTATTTT

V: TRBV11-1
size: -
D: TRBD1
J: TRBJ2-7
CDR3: CASTRTGGYEQYF
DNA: TGTGCCAGCACCCGGACAGGGGGCTACGAGCAGTACTTC

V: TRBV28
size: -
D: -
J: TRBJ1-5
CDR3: CASSLINQPQHF
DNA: TGTGCCAGCAGTTTAATCAATCAGCCCCAGCATTTT

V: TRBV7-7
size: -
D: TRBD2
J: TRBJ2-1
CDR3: CASSSGLAGDDEQFF
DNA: TGTGCCAGCAGCTCAGGACTAGCGGGAGACGATGAGCAGTTCTTC

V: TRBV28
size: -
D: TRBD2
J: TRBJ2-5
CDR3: CASSINGGDYQETQYF
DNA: TGTGCCAGCAGTATAAACGGGGGGGACTATCAAGAGACCCAGTACTTC

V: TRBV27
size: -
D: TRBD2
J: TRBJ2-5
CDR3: CASGTSVAWETQYF
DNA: TGTGCCAGCGGGACTAGTGTAGCGTGGGAGACCCAGTACTTC

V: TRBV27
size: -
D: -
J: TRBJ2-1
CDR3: CASSFRRRAYNEQFF
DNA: TGTGCCAGCAGTTTTCGCAGGAGGGCCTACAATGAGCAGTTCTTC

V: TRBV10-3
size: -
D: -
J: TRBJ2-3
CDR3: CAISESTPNTQYF
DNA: TGTGCCATCAGTGAGTCTACCCCCAATACGCAGTATTTT

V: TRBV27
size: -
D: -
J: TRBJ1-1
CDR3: CASSYKYGTEAFF
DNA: TGTGCCAGCAGTTACAAGTACGGCACTGAAGCTTTCTTT

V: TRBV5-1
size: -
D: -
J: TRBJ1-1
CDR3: CASSLGIGHLMNTEAFF
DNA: TGCGCCAGCAGCTTGGGGATCGGACATCTAATGAACACTGAAGCTTTCTTT

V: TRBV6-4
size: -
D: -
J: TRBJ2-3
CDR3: CASSEVPSSTDTQYF
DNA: TGTGCCAGCAGTGAAGTACCCTCTAGCACAGATACGCAGTATTTT

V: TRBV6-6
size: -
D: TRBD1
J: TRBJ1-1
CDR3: CASSLETGGNTEAFF
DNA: TGTGCCAGCAGTCTAGAGACAGGGGGGAACACTGAAGCTTTCTTT

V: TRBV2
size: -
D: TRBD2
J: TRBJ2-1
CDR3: CANPGTSGYNEQFF
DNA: TGTGCCAACCCGGGGACTAGCGGGTACAATGAGCAGTTCTTC